This T cell receptor (beta chain) was profiled in a study of cytomegalovirus exposure and HLA in healthy donors. Study summary: Unique TCRs numbering some 77 million, obtained from HLA-typed donors, made up an early data release. Membership in the Caucasian-associated ancestry cluster was found for 81% of nearly 400 genotyped donors.

PCR amplification relied on 60 Vbeta primers (plus 13 Jbeta primers). TCRdb keeps only in-frame clones here, not all; method: immunoSEQ multiplex PCR. The data show 200,000 to 250,000 clones, with 60% to 80% seen just once and just under 3% held by the top ten. This CDR3 comprises 11 residues. Per the germline V gene, CDR1 is DFQATT and CDR2 is SNEGSKA (reference sequence). V was clipped by 5 bases and J by 3 bases, with 7 bases between them. The TCR sequence derives from a woman aged 25-40 years in good health and CMV-seronegative. Sequences were obtained from PBMCs. The chain couples TRBV20-1 to TRBJ1-1, with D perhaps TRBD1 (6 bases). CDR3 protein: CSAEGDTEAFF. CDR3 nucleotides: TGCAGTGCTGAGGGGGACACTGAAGCTTTCTTT.